These T cell receptor beta chains were read from a single sample in a study of monozygotic twins with inflammatory bowel disease. No DNA is given; TCRdb re-called the 5' RACE reads and lists each CDR3 protein once. The sample yields some 190,000 distinct CDR3 sequences, of which the top ten take up roughly 8%. What was sequenced was blood. The receptors here all came from a human donor with ulcerative colitis or Crohn's disease, or a healthy co-twin of an affected twin (not recorded which). Both conserved end residues are part of each CDR3.

V	J	CDR3
TRBV7-2	TRBJ2-7	CASSLAQGGEQYF
TRBV5-1	TRBJ2-2	CASSWMTGFANTGELFF
TRBV5-1	TRBJ2-3	CASSFRLGTDTQYF
TRBV6-6	TRBJ1-5	CASSLTGVRQPQHF
TRBV29-1	TRBJ2-1	CSVGGQGANEQFF
TRBV5-4	TRBJ2-7	CASSLNPHEQYF
TRBV14	TRBJ2-7	CASSLQGVSYEQYF
TRBV20-1	TRBJ1-2	CSADAGTGYGYTF
TRBV20-1	TRBJ2-1	CSASRAGPEQFF
TRBV30	TRBJ2-1	CAWSPTRGGFWNEQFF
TRBV18	TRBJ2-7	CASSRRLAGEDEQYF
TRBV29-1	TRBJ2-5	CSVNPRGTETQYF
TRBV12-3/TRBV12-4	TRBJ2-1	CASSLGGGLKDADNEQFF
TRBV6-6	TRBJ2-1	CASERGHEQFF
TRBV4-1	TRBJ1-3	CASSQDRPSSPGGNTIYF
TRBV7-9	TRBJ1-5	CASSSVGQPQHF
TRBV10-3	TRBJ1-1	CAINFQDDTEAFF
TRBV7-2	TRBJ2-3	CASTSSIRDRADTQYF
TRBV6-6	TRBJ1-1	CASKYGGANTEAFF
TRBV2	TRBJ2-7	CASSALASEQYF
TRBV20-1	TRBJ2-3	CSARTGGLPRAQYF
TRBV7-2	TRBJ1-6	CASTPQGVDSPLHF